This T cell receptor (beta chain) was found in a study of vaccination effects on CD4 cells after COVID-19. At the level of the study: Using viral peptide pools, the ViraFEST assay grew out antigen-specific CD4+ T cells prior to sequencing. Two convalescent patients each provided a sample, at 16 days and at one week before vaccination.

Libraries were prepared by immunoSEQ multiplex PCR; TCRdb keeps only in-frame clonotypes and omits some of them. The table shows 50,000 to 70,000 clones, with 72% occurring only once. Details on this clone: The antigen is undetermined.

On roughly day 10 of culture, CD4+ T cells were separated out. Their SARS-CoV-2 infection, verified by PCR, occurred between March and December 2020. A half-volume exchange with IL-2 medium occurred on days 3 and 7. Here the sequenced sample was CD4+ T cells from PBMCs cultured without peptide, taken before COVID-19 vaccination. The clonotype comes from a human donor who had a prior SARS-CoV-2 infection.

The CDR3 bases are TGTGCCACCAGTGATTTATTACCGGGACTTTCAAATGAGCAGTTCTTC. Translation: CATSDLLPGLSNEQFF. This chain links TRBV24-1 with TRBJ2-1; D may be TRBD2 (6 bases). CDR1 and CDR2 (germline): KGHDR, SFDVKD. Trimming cost V 1 base and J 7 bases, with 16 bases left between them. The CDR3 consists of 16 residues.